Here is one T cell receptor (beta chain) with its context. The antigen is unknown. The data belong to a study of CD8+ T cells in alopecia areata. Points from the study as a whole: Relative to normal scalp, lesional scalp, especially alopecia totalis/universalis, showed higher clonality. Persistence in scalp and blood during tofacitinib was observed for many expanded lesional clones.

Treatment of the sample: oral pan-JAK inhibitor, 5-10 mg twice daily. The investigators collected lesional scalp punch biopsies and peripheral blood from alopecia areata patients. Reverse transcribed after extraction, RNA yielded cDNA as the sequencing template. TCRdb's table, derived via immunoSEQ multiplex PCR, lists solely in-frame clones and lacks some. Of 150,000 to 200,000 clones in the sample, 60% are singletons; the top ten hold about 0.94%. CDR3 length equals 16 residues. With V trimmed by 0 bases and J by 4 bases, 5 bases remained unmatched. The germline gives CDR1 MNHNY, CDR2 SVGAGI (reference sequence).

The source material was CD4+ T cells sorted from blood, sampled at week 24, from a patient treated with tofacitinib. The sequence was collected from a human donor with alopecia areata. The chain is built from TRBV6-6 and TRBJ2-2; 7 nucleotides match TRBD1. The DNA for the CDR3 is TGTGCCAGCAGTTACTCGACAGGGATAAGCACCGGGGAGCTGTTTTTT. It codes for CASSYSTGISTGELFF.